The present T cell receptor beta chain was sequenced within a study of CD8 T cells in Susac syndrome. The authors reverse transcribed roughly 0.5 to 1 ug RNA with random hexamers. The amplification used immunoSEQ multiplex PCR on TCR beta CDR3; it spanned 54 Vbeta and 13 Jbeta. MiXCR, run by TCRdb on the immunoSEQ multiplex PCR reads, gives a single entry per CDR3 protein. Counted here are approximately 220,000 distinct CDR3 sequences, just under 95% occurring once; the ten biggest clones make up approximately 0.082%. Blood CD8+ and CD4+ T cells underwent high-throughput TCR beta sequencing. As concerns this clonotype: Relative to the germline gene, one junction end is altered; a read error may explain this.

CDR1 and CDR2 (germline): SSHAT, FNYEAQ (reference sequence). This CDR3 is built from 16 residues. The rearrangement uses TRBV7-7 and TRBJ2-1; 7 bases are shared with TRBD2. This receptor was taken from a human donor with multiple sclerosis. Specimen: CD4+ T cells from PBMCs. The CDR3: CASSSGAPSSYNEQFF. The CDR3 region has the DNA TGTGCTAGCAGCAGCGGGGCCCCGAGCTCCTACAATGAGCAGTTCTTC.